These 16 T cell receptor beta chains share one sample of origin, sequenced in a study of blood T cell repertoires in COVID-19. Generated by immunoSEQ multiplex PCR, the TCRdb table keeps only in-frame clones and is missing some. The sample consists of approximately 100,000 clones, about two thirds of them appearing once. Sequenced sample: peripheral blood. These receptors all come from a human donor with acute or convalescent COVID-19. The donor label of this sample is uncertain.

This clone was counted only a few times. The chain uses TRBV6-2 or TRBV6-3 and TRBJ1-1, with D unresolved. The V and J ends lost 2 bases and 4 bases respectively, with 14 bases between them. Germline assignment: CDR1 MNHEY and CDR2 SVGEGT. The CDR3 contains 15 residues. CDR3 nucleotides: TGTGCCAGCAGTTACACAGCCCGGCGGGGCACTGAAGCTTTCTTT. Translation: CASSYTARRGTEAFF.

The V gene is TRBV30, the J gene TRBJ1-2, with no clear D. Germline V lookup: CDR1 GTSNPN, CDR2 SVGIG (reference sequence). The V end lost 0 bases, the J end lost 4 bases, and 12 bases lay between the germline ends. CDR3 length: 14 residues. The CDR3 here is CAWSVRGNPYGYTF. The CDR3 DNA follows: TGTGCCTGGAGTGTAAGAGGGAACCCCTATGGCTACACCTTC.

CDR3 coding DNA: TGTGCCAGCAGTCCGGACACCCTACTGTACGAGCAGTACGTC. Protein: CASSPDTLLYEQYV. The gene calls are TRBV6-5 and TRBJ2-7; possible D gene TRBD1, 5 bases. Looked up from germline, CDR1 is MNHEY and CDR2 is SVGAGI. CDR3 size: 14 residues. V gave up 5 bases and J gave up 4 bases, with 15 bases separating them.

The chain employs TRBV4-2 and TRBJ2-3, with TRBD2 matching over 11 bases. This CDR3 has 16 residues. V lost 1 base to trimming and J lost 6 bases; unmatched junction nucleotides: 6. The V gene's germline CDR1 is LGHNA and CDR2 YNFKEQ. CDR3 protein: CASSQGLAGGSDTQYF. Written as DNA, the CDR3 is TGTGCCAGCAGCCAAGGGCTAGCGGGGGGTAGTGATACGCAGTATTTT.

This chain joins TRBV6-1 and TRBJ1-1; D may be TRBD1 (6 bases). V lost 2 bases, J lost 4 bases, and 11 bases lay in between. Germline V gene lookup returns CDR1 MNHNS and CDR2 SASEGT. The CDR3 is 14 residues long. CDR3 amino acids: CASSELGASTEAFF. CDR3 nucleotide sequence: TGTGCCAGCAGTGAATTGGGGGCGTCCACTGAAGCTTTCTTT.

This chain uses TRBV11-2 with TRBJ2-5, with D possibly being TRBD2 (6 bases). There are 15 residues in the CDR3. Germline V gene data show CDR1 as SGHAT and CDR2 as FQNNGV. V was shortened by 1 base and J by 1 base, with 10 bases between the two germline ends. The CDR3 loop is CASSLVGTSQETQYF. CDR3 nucleotide sequence: TGTGCCAGCAGCTTAGTAGGGACTTCCCAAGAGACCCAGTACTTC.

This rearrangement joins TRBV30 to TRBJ2-5; 10 positions agree with TRBD2. This CDR3 region has 16 residues. Losses at the gene ends were 1 base for V and 1 base for J; bases not matched to a gene: 6. The germline V gene has CDR1 GTSNPN and CDR2 SVGIG (reference sequence). The CDR3 loop reads CAWSEASGGPQETQYF. The CDR3 region has the DNA TGTGCCTGGAGTGAAGCTAGCGGGGGACCCCAAGAGACCCAGTACTTC.

Concerning this clone: The same CDR3 can be traced to other DNA sequences in this sample. The chain links TRBV28 to TRBJ1-5, with D unresolved. Germline V gives CDR1 MDHEN, CDR2 SYDVKM. The CDR3 totals 14 residues. Trimming removed 4 bases at V and 1 base at J, with 8 bases between. The CDR3 spells CASSSGGSNQPQHF. In DNA form, the CDR3 reads TGTGCCAGCAGTTCAGGAGGGAGCAATCAGCCCCAGCATTTT.

In its sample, this clone was seen a few times. This rearrangement joins TRBV5-1 to TRBJ1-3; a possible D gene is TRBD1 (6 bases). The V end was cut by 4 bases, the J end by 0 bases, with 11 bases between. Germline V lookup: CDR1 SGHRS, CDR2 YFSETQ. The CDR3 length is 15 residues. The CDR3 loop is CASSHGQSSGNTIYF. Written as DNA, the CDR3 is TGCGCCAGCAGCCACGGACAGAGCTCTGGAAACACCATATATTTT.

V usage is TRBV7-2 and J usage is TRBJ1-1; 9 bases are a match to TRBD1. The CDR3 loop spans 14 amino acids. V lost 4 bases, J lost 2 bases, and 2 bases stayed unmatched. CDR1 is SGHTA, CDR2 FQGNSA, per germline. The CDR3 DNA is TGTGCCAGCAGCTCGACAGGGGGTAACACTGAAGCTTTCTTT. Protein sequence: CASSSTGGNTEAFF.

This clone has more than one count but fewer than ten. V usage is TRBV12-3 or TRBV12-4 and J usage is TRBJ1-1; D not resolved. CDR3 size: 12 residues. The V end was cut by 5 bases, the J end by 5 bases, with 9 bases between. The chain's CDR3 is CASSPSRTEAFF. In nucleotides, the CDR3 is TGTGCCAGCAGTCCCTCGCGGACTGAAGCTTTCTTT.

There are a few counts of this clone. The J gene is TRBJ1-4, the V gene TRBV7-9, with TRBD1 matching 10 bases. CDR1 is SEHNR, CDR2 FQNEAQ, per germline (reference sequence). The ends lost 1 base at V and 7 bases at J; junction bases unmatched: 3. CDR3 length: 15 residues. CDR3: CASSLGTGGLEKLFF. CDR3 DNA: TGTGCCAGCAGCTTAGGGACAGGGGGTCTTGAAAAACTGTTTTTT.

The chain links TRBV9 to TRBJ1-1; TRBD1 matches at 10 bases. The germline CDR1 and CDR2 sequences are SGDLS and YYNGEE. V trimming: 5 bases; J trimming: 0 bases; junction bases outside the gene matches: 10. CDR3 length: 17 amino acids. The CDR3: CASSLGQGGDLNTEAFF. In DNA, the CDR3 is TGTGCCAGCAGTCTTGGACAGGGGGGAGATTTGAACACTGAAGCTTTCTTT. The whole variable domain, remainder taken from reference TRBV9 and TRBJ1-1, is DSGVTQTPKHLITATGQRVTLRCSPRSGDLSVYWYQQSLDQGLQFLIQYYNGEERAKGNILERFSAQQFPDLHSELNLSSLELGDSALYFCASSLGQGGDLNTEAFFGQGTRLTVV.

This clone was detected a few times. The V gene is TRBV29-1, the J gene TRBJ2-3, with 7 nucleotides matching TRBD2. Germline lookup yields CDR1 SQVTM and CDR2 ANQGSEA. V trimming: 7 bases; J trimming: 2 bases; junction bases outside the gene matches: 3. The CDR3 sequence is 12 residues long. This chain's CDR3 is CSGAGNTDTQYF. The CDR3 DNA follows: TGCAGCGGAGCGGGGAACACAGATACGCAGTATTTT.

This chain uses TRBV2 with TRBJ2-4; weak D call: TRBD2 (5 bases). Trimming removed 2 bases from V and 9 bases from J, with 20 bases in between. The CDR3 covers 16 residues. The germline V gene encodes CDR1 SNHLY and CDR2 FYNNEI. In nucleotides, the CDR3 is TGTGCCAGCAGTGAATGGGGTCCGACAAAGGGAGCCATTCAGTACTTC. This encodes CASSEWGPTKGAIQYF.

The rearrangement links TRBV12-3 or TRBV12-4 to TRBJ1-2; 8 bases agree with TRBD1. The length of the CDR3 is 13 residues. J gave up 4 bases and V 6 bases, and 4 bases lay outside the gene matches. The CDR3 nucleotides are TGTGCCAGCAGCCTAGACAGGGGCTATGGCTACACCTTC. It codes for CASSLDRGYGYTF.